The 2 T cell receptor beta chains reported below all come from one sample, sequenced in a study of cytomegalovirus exposure and HLA in healthy donors. Primers: 60 Vbeta forward and 13 Jbeta reverse. Generated by immunoSEQ multiplex PCR, the TCRdb table keeps only in-frame clones and is missing some. The sample includes about 76,000 clones, more than 65% of them seen just once. Material: PBMCs. The source is a male donor in good health and CMV-seropositive.

The rearrangement joins TRBV4-3 to TRBJ2-5; maybe TRBD2 (5 bases). V shed 0 bases and J shed 4 bases, with 18 bases lying between them. Germline V CDR1 and CDR2: LGHNA, YSLEER. This CDR3 comprises 17 residues. This chain's CDR3 is CASSQESGTVGRETQYF. DNA of the CDR3: TGCGCCAGCAGCCAAGAATCGGGAACAGTCGGTCGAGAGACCCAGTACTTC.

The V and J genes are TRBV2 and TRBJ2-3, with D tentatively TRBD2 (6 bases). Per germline, CDR1 SNHLY and CDR2 FYNNEI. Trimming shortened V by 7 bases and J by 2 bases, and 16 bases separated the two germline ends. The CDR3 runs 15 residues. Here the CDR3 reads CASNQRRGDTDTQYF. CDR3 nucleotides: TGTGCCAGCAATCAACGGCGGGGAGACACAGATACGCAGTATTTT.